This paragraph reports one TCR beta chain. Its antigen remains unidentified. No base qualities exist here, and no much larger clone lies one base off it. CDR1 and CDR2, looked up from the germline V gene, are SGHVS and FQNEAQ. Reading from cysteine to phenylalanine, the CDR3 counts 15 amino acids. Only the CDR3 region is kept as DNA, spanning 45 bases read in frame from base 1. V is trimmed back by 5 bases and J by 6 bases, and the junction contains 5 bases that no gene match accounts for. The collaborating institutions used their own protocols to collect whole blood in K2EDTA tubes. Collaborator samples were shipped for TCRbeta analysis as frozen whole blood, isolated PBMCs, or DNA extracted from either sample type. This sample was taken from a study of blood T cell repertoires in COVID-19 (dated by TCRdb to the early 2020s). At the level of the whole study: Collaborator samples came from the United States, Italy and Spain and covered acute and convalescent phases of COVID-19. The prospective study material was composed of cDNA or gDNA derived from T cells, B-cell-depleted T cells, or PBMCs. The dataset comprised deeply sampled blood TCRbeta repertoires from subjects exposed to, actively infected with, or recovered from COVID-19. The repertoires were made available in a free public database intended to serve as a resource for research on the immune response to SARS-CoV-2. Samples were obtained from the ongoing ImmuneRACE study (first 160 participants) and from 1,254 subjects provided by 6 global collaborators. A de-identified subject ID, COVID-19 status, age in years and sex were almost always included in the sample metadata. HLA class I and class II types, where available, came from metadata supplied by the sample provider rather than from assay-based typing. Points the paper makes about the study in general: The amount of clinical and demographic metadata varied by source and participant and was provided uncurated.

TCRbeta CDR3 regions were amplified from genomic DNA using the immunoSEQ Assay, a bias-controlled multiplex PCR. From the authors' description of their analysis: Within the assay, amplification of reference gene primers was used to estimate how many nucleated cells each sample contained. To quantify the absolute abundance of each unique TCRbeta CDR3 rearrangement, sequence reads were collapsed and filtered. Productive Simpson clonality was computed per sample as the square root of Simpson's diversity index over productive rearrangements. The immuneACCESS repertoire file appears here via TCRdb, limited to in-frame rearrangements. These files lack a portion of the clones; in checked studies, under half of the deficit traces to unresolved V genes, and the cause of the others is not known. V, J and clone size derive from that table, while D and trimming were established from the DNA sequence. A total of roughly 95,000 clones appear in this sample, about 80% of them only once. Roughly 22% of the sample goes to the ten largest clones.

Material for sequencing was peripheral blood. The receptor comes from a human donor in a cohort sampled during active COVID-19. This chain is built from TRBV7-8 and TRBJ1-5, and TRBD1 aligns with 12 junction nucleotides. The CDR3 here reads CASSTGQGAGQPQHF. The base sequence is TGTGCCAGCAGCACGGGACAGGGGGCTGGTCAGCCCCAGCATTTT. The reference TRBV7-8 and TRBJ1-5 proteins fill in what lies around the CDR3, so the full variable domain reads GAGVSQSPRYKVAKRGQDVALRCDPISGHVSLFWYQQALGQGPEFLTYFQNEAQLDKSGLPSDRFFAERPEGSVSTLKIQRTQQEDSAVYLCASSTGQGAGQPQHFGDGTRLSIL.